A selection of T cell receptor beta chains follows, all from one sample in a study of identical twins. Each CDR3 protein is one row after TCRdb ran MiXCR on the 5' RACE reads. The data show more than 1.5 million distinct CDR3 sequences, roughly a third seen once. Sequenced material: cord blood. Receptors were obtained from a newborn girl in good health. Each CDR3 is given with its conserved first and last residue. D genes are given only for firm matches. Clone size is shown for a subset of rows, as once, few, many or a class of expanded clone.

d_gene: NA; v_gene: TRBV10-2; abundance: few; j_gene: TRBJ1-5; CDR3nt: TGCGCCAGCAGAAGGACAGCTAGCAATCAGCCCCAGCATTTT; CDR3aa: CASRRTASNQPQHF
d_gene: NA; v_gene: TRBV28; abundance: NA; j_gene: TRBJ1-5; CDR3nt: TGTGCCAGCAGTTTCAGGCAGGTGCTTAATCAGCCCCAGCATTTT; CDR3aa: CASSFRQVLNQPQHF
d_gene: NA; v_gene: TRBV27; abundance: once; j_gene: TRBJ2-7; CDR3nt: TGTGCCAGCATGCTGGGAGTCTCCTCCTACGAGCAGTACTTC; CDR3aa: CASMLGVSSYEQYF
d_gene: NA; v_gene: TRBV24-1; abundance: many; j_gene: TRBJ1-2; CDR3nt: TGTGCCACCAGTGATGGGGTTCTTCGCCATGGCTACACCTTC; CDR3aa: CATSDGVLRHGYTF
d_gene: TRBD2; v_gene: TRBV3-1; abundance: NA; j_gene: TRBJ2-6; CDR3nt: TGTGCCAGCAGTCATTCTAGCGGGAGGGTCGGACTCTGGGCCAACGTCCTGACTTTC; CDR3aa: CASSHSSGRVGLWANVLTF
d_gene: TRBD1; v_gene: TRBV4-1; abundance: NA; j_gene: TRBJ2-7; CDR3nt: TGCGCCAGCAGCCAAAATTTTTTATCCCCGGCAGGGGGTTTCTACGAGCAGTACTTC; CDR3aa: CASSQNFLSPAGGFYEQYF
d_gene: TRBD2; v_gene: TRBV27; abundance: few; j_gene: TRBJ2-7; CDR3nt: TGTGCCAGCAGCAAGGACGGGAGGGCCTCCTACGAGCAGTACTTC; CDR3aa: CASSKDGRASYEQYF
d_gene: TRBD1; v_gene: TRBV7-9; abundance: NA; j_gene: TRBJ2-4; CDR3nt: TGTGCCAGCAGCCCCGGGGACAGGGGATTGGGCATTCAGTACTTC; CDR3aa: CASSPGDRGLGIQYF
d_gene: NA; v_gene: TRBV20-1; abundance: few; j_gene: TRBJ1-4; CDR3nt: TGCAGTGCTAGAGATGGTCGGGGGAAGGATGAAAAACTGTTTTTT; CDR3aa: CSARDGRGKDEKLFF
d_gene: TRBD2; v_gene: TRBV20-1; abundance: NA; j_gene: TRBJ2-1; CDR3nt: TGCAGTGCTAGAGTAGCGGGGCTCTACAATGAGCAGTTCTTC; CDR3aa: CSARVAGLYNEQFF
d_gene: TRBD2; v_gene: TRBV19; abundance: NA; j_gene: TRBJ2-1; CDR3nt: TGTGCCAGTAGTACCTATAGCGGGAACTACAATGAGCAGTTCTTC; CDR3aa: CASSTYSGNYNEQFF
d_gene: NA; v_gene: TRBV30; abundance: NA; j_gene: TRBJ1-5; CDR3nt: TGTGGTTTTAACGGGGCGCGAGATCAGCCCCAGCATTTT; CDR3aa: CGFNGARDQPQHF
d_gene: NA; v_gene: TRBV12-3/TRBV12-4; abundance: NA; j_gene: TRBJ2-7; CDR3nt: TGTGCCAGCAGTTCGAGGACTCGCGAGACCGAGCAGTACTTC; CDR3aa: CASSSRTRETEQYF
d_gene: NA; v_gene: TRBV12-3/TRBV12-4; abundance: few; j_gene: TRBJ1-2; CDR3nt: TGTGCCAGCAGTTTGAGGAGGGTCAATACCTATGGCTACACCTTC; CDR3aa: CASSLRRVNTYGYTF
d_gene: NA; v_gene: TRBV5-1; abundance: many; j_gene: TRBJ1-2; CDR3nt: TGTGCCAGCAGCCCGGGACATAACTATGGCTACACCTTC; CDR3aa: CASSPGHNYGYTF
d_gene: NA; v_gene: TRBV10-3; abundance: NA; j_gene: TRBJ2-5; CDR3nt: TGTGCCATCAGTTTTGGGGCAGGGGAGACCCAGTACTTC; CDR3aa: CAISFGAGETQYF
d_gene: TRBD2; v_gene: TRBV6-6; abundance: few; j_gene: TRBJ2-3; CDR3nt: TGTGCCAGCAGTTATGGAGCGGGAGCAGATACGCAGTATTTT; CDR3aa: CASSYGAGADTQYF
d_gene: TRBD1; v_gene: TRBV5-1; abundance: few; j_gene: TRBJ1-1; CDR3nt: TGCGCCAGCACCACAGGGGGAAGGACTGAAGCTTTCTTT; CDR3aa: CASTTGGRTEAFF
d_gene: NA; v_gene: TRBV27; abundance: many; j_gene: TRBJ1-2; CDR3nt: TGTGCCAGCAGTTTAAGGGCCTTGACTAGGAAGTATGGCTACACCTTC; CDR3aa: CASSLRALTRKYGYTF
d_gene: NA; v_gene: TRBV7-9; abundance: few; j_gene: TRBJ1-1; CDR3nt: TGTGCCAGCACCTTTCTCCAGGGCCGGGACACTGAAGCTTTCTTT; CDR3aa: CASTFLQGRDTEAFF
d_gene: TRBD2; v_gene: TRBV6-2/TRBV6-3; abundance: NA; j_gene: TRBJ2-2; CDR3nt: TGTGCCAGCAGGACCGGACTAGCGACCACCGGGGAGCTGTTTTTT; CDR3aa: CASRTGLATTGELFF
d_gene: NA; v_gene: TRBV20-1; abundance: once; j_gene: TRBJ2-3; CDR3nt: TGCAGTGCTAGACCCGGACTGCCAGATACGCAGTATTTT; CDR3aa: CSARPGLPDTQYF
d_gene: TRBD1; v_gene: TRBV24-1; abundance: NA; j_gene: TRBJ2-3; CDR3nt: TGTGCCACCAGTGACGCCGGGACAGGGCCGGGGGATACGCAGTATTTT; CDR3aa: CATSDAGTGPGDTQYF
d_gene: NA; v_gene: TRBV6-2/TRBV6-3; abundance: NA; j_gene: TRBJ2-3; CDR3nt: TGTGCCAGCAGCCCCCCGACTAGGCATACGCAGTATTTT; CDR3aa: CASSPPTRHTQYF
d_gene: TRBD1; v_gene: TRBV5-1; abundance: few; j_gene: TRBJ1-1; CDR3nt: TGCGCCAGCAGGCCGGACAGGGGGAACACTGAAGCTTTCTTT; CDR3aa: CASRPDRGNTEAFF
d_gene: NA; v_gene: TRBV5-1; abundance: NA; j_gene: TRBJ2-7; CDR3nt: TGCGCCAGCAGTCCAGTGGGGCCCTACGAGCAGTACTTC; CDR3aa: CASSPVGPYEQYF
d_gene: NA; v_gene: TRBV6-6; abundance: NA; j_gene: TRBJ2-5; CDR3nt: TGTGCCAGCAGTCCTCGTGGGGTCCAAGAGACCCAGTACTTC; CDR3aa: CASSPRGVQETQYF
d_gene: NA; v_gene: TRBV19; abundance: NA; j_gene: TRBJ2-3; CDR3nt: TGTGCCAGTAGTATTTATGGCAGAACCACAGATACGCAGTATTTT; CDR3aa: CASSIYGRTTDTQYF
d_gene: TRBD2; v_gene: TRBV20-1; abundance: NA; j_gene: TRBJ2-1; CDR3nt: TGCAGTGCTAGAGGGGATACTAGCGGGAGTGCGCCCCAGTTCTTC; CDR3aa: CSARGDTSGSAPQFF
d_gene: NA; v_gene: TRBV6-1; abundance: NA; j_gene: TRBJ1-5; CDR3nt: TGTGCCAGCAGTCGCGGGGGGGAGAATCAGCCCCAGCATTTT; CDR3aa: CASSRGGENQPQHF
d_gene: TRBD2; v_gene: TRBV7-6; abundance: NA; j_gene: TRBJ2-3; CDR3nt: TGTGCCAGCAGCTTAGGCGGACTAGCGGGAGGAACCCCAGATACGCAGTATTTT; CDR3aa: CASSLGGLAGGTPDTQYF
d_gene: NA; v_gene: TRBV4-1; abundance: few; j_gene: TRBJ2-1; CDR3nt: TGCGCCAGCAGCCAAGTCCGGCGGGGGCCCCTCGGTGAGCAGTTCTTC; CDR3aa: CASSQVRRGPLGEQFF
d_gene: TRBD1; v_gene: TRBV28; abundance: NA; j_gene: TRBJ1-1; CDR3nt: TGTGCCAGCAGATACCTCAGGGGGCGCACTGAAGCTTTCTTT; CDR3aa: CASRYLRGRTEAFF
d_gene: NA; v_gene: TRBV6-1; abundance: few; j_gene: TRBJ2-1; CDR3nt: TGTGCCGTTAAAAGTCGGGGGCGAAACAATGAGCAGTTCTTC; CDR3aa: CAVKSRGRNNEQFF
d_gene: NA; v_gene: TRBV5-1; abundance: NA; j_gene: TRBJ2-1; CDR3nt: TGCGCCAGCAGCTCCGGGGAAGGGAATGAGCAGTTCTTC; CDR3aa: CASSSGEGNEQFF
d_gene: TRBD1; v_gene: TRBV12-3/TRBV12-4; abundance: NA; j_gene: TRBJ1-3; CDR3nt: TGTGCCAGCAGCCAGGGACAGACCTTACTTATCTCTGGAAACACCATATATTTT; CDR3aa: CASSQGQTLLISGNTIYF